This T cell receptor beta chain was retrieved from a study of T cell responses to AZD1222 COVID-19 vaccine (dated by TCRdb to about 2021). A note on the overall study: AZD1222 recipients given second doses at about 4 weeks or at about 12 weeks were pooled, since spike-specific TCR depth and breadth were not found to differ between the two schedules. Trial participants were enrolled by age into subgroups of 18-55, 56-69 and 70-plus years, and around 140, 26 and 57 TCR-sequenced participants, respectively, were included in these subgroups. A total of just over 230 trial participants underwent TCR sequencing, of whom around 200 received two doses of AZD1222 and some 26 received two doses of the MenACWY control vaccine.

The CDR3 regions of human TCRbeta chains were analyzed by immunosequencing. On the study's bioinformatics: Repertoire TCRs were checked for matches against a reference library of SARS-CoV-2-specific TCRs that had been generated using the MIRA antigen-specificity platform. Breadth was defined as the fraction of unique TCRs that were SARS-CoV-2-associated. Depth was defined as the fraction of total T cells that were SARS-CoV-2-associated. Using the MIRA data, each spike-specific TCR was assigned both to the spike region to which the TCR was reactive and to a CD4 or CD8 class. Log10-transformed breadth and depth values were compared by one-way ANOVA with Sidak's multiple comparisons tests. Here the immuneACCESS table is served through TCRdb, limited to in-frame sequences with V and J called. Missing clones are a known gap in these copies; in checked studies unresolved V genes cover under half, and the rest lacks a known reason. From that table come the V and J calls and clone size; the DNA was used to work out D and trimming. A total of tens of thousands of clones appear in this sample, around nine tenths of them only once. Clones ranked in the top ten supply about 19% of the sample.

The time point label here, explained by the study, means: baseline before first vaccination. Vaccinee samples came from UK trials COV001 and COV002, including a single-blind randomized controlled phase 2/3 trial of AZD1222 (ChAdOx1 nCoV-19) in healthy adults. For TCRbeta chain sequencing, PBMC samples were collected from trial participants at day 0 and at day 28 after the second dose. For this clone: This receptor's antigen is unknown. Base qualities were left out, and no much larger clone turns up one base away. The identical CDR3 is also encoded by other nucleotide sequences in the sample.

The investigation overall reported the following: A significant rise in spike-specific TCR breadth and depth was observed after two AZD1222 doses relative to day 0 and relative to MenACWY recipients. Because no samples from the day 14 peak response were available, repertoires could be characterized only after the peak T cell response. Conclusions about previously exposed vaccinees were limited because only a handful of AZD1222 recipients were SARS-CoV-2 seropositive at baseline. Reportedly, almost half of the unique spike-specific TCRs recognized epitopes lying outside the regions that are mutated in the B.1.351 and B.1.1.7 variants. The vaccine-associated CD4 TCRs covered the entire spike protein, and the dominant responses fell in regions 160-218 and 743-854. In the small 56-69-year group, the increase in depth fell short of significance, most likely because of low power. Participants were mostly white British and included more females than males, and it was suggested by the authors that clonal diversity may have been underestimated.

V gives up 4 bases and J gives up 0 bases, and the segment between their germline ends measures 7 bases. CDR1 and CDR2, per the germline V gene, are SGHRS and YFSETQ. Spanning cysteine to phenylalanine, the CDR3 consists of 14 amino acids. The sequence is cut down to CDR3 DNA, 42 bases in frame from base 1. The rearranged chain carries TRBV5-1 and TRBJ1-4, with the D gene too uncertain to name. The receptor comes from an adult in good health. The starting material was peripheral blood, obtained on day 0 of AZD1222 vaccination. The CDR3 protein is CASSLDSTNEKLFF. The base sequence is TGCGCCAGCAGCCTTGACTCAACTAATGAAAAACTGTTTTTT.